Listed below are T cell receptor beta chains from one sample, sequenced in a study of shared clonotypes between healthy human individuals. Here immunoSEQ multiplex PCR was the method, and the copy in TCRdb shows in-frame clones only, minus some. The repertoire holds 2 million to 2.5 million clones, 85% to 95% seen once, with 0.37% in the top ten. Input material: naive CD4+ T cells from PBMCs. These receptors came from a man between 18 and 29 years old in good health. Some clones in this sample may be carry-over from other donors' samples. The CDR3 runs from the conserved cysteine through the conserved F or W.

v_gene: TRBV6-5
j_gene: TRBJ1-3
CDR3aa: CASSPPAGNTIYF

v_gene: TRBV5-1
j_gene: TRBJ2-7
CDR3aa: CASSLGSGNSYEQYF

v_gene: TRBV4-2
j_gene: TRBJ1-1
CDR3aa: CASSQDYRMNTEAFF

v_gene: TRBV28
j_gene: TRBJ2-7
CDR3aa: CATTGGSYEQYF

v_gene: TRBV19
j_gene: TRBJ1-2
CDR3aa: CASSMDGWDGYTF

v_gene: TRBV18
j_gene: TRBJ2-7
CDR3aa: CASSPSRDLEQYF

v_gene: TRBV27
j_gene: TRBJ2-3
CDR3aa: CASRLFGLAGGGTDTQYF

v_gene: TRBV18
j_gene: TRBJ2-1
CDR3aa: CASSLWGTGIPEEQFF

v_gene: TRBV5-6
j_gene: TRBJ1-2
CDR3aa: CASSSQPLTGDYGYTF

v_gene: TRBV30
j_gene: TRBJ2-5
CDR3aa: CACWYQETQYF

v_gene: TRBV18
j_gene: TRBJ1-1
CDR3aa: CASSPLILDSLNTEAFF

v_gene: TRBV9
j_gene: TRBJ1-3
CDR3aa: CASSFGPGNTIYF

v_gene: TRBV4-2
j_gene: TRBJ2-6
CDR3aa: CASSQTGVARSGANVLTF

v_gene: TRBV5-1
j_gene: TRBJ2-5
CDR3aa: CASSWGPVQETQYF

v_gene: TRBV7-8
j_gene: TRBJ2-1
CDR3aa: CASNRDRISNEQFF

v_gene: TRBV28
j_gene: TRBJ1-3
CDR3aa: CASSWGGQGGNTIYF

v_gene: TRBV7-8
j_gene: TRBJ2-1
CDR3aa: CASSRGTANEQFF

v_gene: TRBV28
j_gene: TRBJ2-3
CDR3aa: CASSEPLRGTDTQYF

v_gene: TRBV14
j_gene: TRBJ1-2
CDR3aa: CASSQVAWSYGYTF

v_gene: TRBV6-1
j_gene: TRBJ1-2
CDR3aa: CASSEAGRVNYGYTF

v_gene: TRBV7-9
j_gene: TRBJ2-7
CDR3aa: CASSLTPRGGGYEQYF

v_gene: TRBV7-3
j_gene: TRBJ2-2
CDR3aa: CASSPLLGVRAPANTGELFF

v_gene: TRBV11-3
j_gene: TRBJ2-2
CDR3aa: CASSLPANTGELFF

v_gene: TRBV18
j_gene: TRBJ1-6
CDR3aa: CASSPGTGDSPLHF

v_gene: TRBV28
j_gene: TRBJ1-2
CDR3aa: CASSPGGRIYGYTF

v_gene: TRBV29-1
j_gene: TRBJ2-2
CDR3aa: CSVVPAGPNTGELFF

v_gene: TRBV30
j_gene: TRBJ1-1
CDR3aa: CAWSVVRPGRWNTEAFF

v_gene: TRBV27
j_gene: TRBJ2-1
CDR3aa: CASSPLAGKMRGQFF

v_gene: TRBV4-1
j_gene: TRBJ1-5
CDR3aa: CASSQPGTPNQPQHF

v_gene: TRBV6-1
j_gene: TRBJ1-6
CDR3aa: CASTGPDRLNSPLHF

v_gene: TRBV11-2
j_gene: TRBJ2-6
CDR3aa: CASRPWGGLSSGANVLTF

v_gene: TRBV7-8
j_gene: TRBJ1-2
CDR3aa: CASSWSSGTGSGYTF

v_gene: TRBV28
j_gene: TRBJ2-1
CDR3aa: CASSPRGLAGGGQFF

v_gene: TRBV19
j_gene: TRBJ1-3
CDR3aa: CASSGLPNSGNTIYF

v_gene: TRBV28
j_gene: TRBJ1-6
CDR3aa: CASSAPDRGSYNSPLHF

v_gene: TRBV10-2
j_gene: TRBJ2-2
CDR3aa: CASSSGRTDTGELFF

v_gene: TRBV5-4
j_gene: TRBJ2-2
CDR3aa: CASSLSSGTNTGELFF

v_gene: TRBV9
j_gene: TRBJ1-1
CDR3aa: CASSPQGGDTEAFF

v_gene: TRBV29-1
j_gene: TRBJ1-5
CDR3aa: CSVKDRGHQPQHF

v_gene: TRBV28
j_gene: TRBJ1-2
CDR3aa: CASSGRSGQGVGGYTF

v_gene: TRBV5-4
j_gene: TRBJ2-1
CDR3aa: CASSLVPSGGTEQFF

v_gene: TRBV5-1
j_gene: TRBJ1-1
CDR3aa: CASSLDGWDTEAFF

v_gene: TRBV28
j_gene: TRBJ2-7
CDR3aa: CASSPRTELAYEQYF

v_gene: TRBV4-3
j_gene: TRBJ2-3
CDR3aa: CASSQLRGGPGSTDTQYF

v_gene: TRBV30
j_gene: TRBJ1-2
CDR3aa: CAWNRGQISYGYTF

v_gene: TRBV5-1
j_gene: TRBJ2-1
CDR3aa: CASSLRLAAPYNEQFF

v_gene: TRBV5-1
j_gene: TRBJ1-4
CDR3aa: CASSSRGTGDNEKLFF

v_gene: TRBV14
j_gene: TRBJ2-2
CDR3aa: CASSPGWAPGELFF

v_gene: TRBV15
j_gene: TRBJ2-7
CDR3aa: CATSPKFRSSYEQYF

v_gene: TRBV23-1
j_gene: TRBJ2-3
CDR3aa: CASSGTGDTQYF

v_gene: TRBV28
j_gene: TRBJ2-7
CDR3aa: CASSHRDRAVGEQYF

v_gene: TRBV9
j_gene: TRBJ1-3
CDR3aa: CASSVDLKTGNTIYF

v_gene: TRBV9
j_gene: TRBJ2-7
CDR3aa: CASSPRLEGYEQYF

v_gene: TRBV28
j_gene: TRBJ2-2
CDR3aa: CASSFDGTSLNTGELFF

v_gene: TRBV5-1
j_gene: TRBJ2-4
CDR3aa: CASSLEGRQGWDIQYF

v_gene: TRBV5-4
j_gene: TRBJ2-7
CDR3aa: CASSPGLAGIHYEQYF

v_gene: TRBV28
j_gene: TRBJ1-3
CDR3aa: CASRSAERGTVGNTIYF

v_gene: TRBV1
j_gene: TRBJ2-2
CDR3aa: CTSRMSTGTGGPGELFF

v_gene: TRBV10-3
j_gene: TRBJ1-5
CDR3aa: CAISRSKDQPQHF

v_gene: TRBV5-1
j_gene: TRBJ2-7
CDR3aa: CASSPILGYEQYF